This T cell receptor beta chain comes out of a study of T-cell memory formation after mild COVID-19. Study-level points and caveats: Researchers found some responding clones in pre-infection memory, a sign that cross-reactive memory joined.

Using its own MiXCR run on the 5' RACE reads, TCRdb lists one record per CDR3 protein. This table holds fewer than 650,000 distinct CDR3 sequences, 15% to 20% found once. There are a few counts of this clonotype. The antigen remains undetermined. The origin of this receptor is an adult woman who had mild COVID-19 (a few samples of this study predate the infection). Cell type and time point are not known. The sequenced sample was PBMCs or a T cell subset sorted from them (not recorded which).

The CDR3 loop is CASSQPGLAIPYNEQFF. The DNA of the CDR3 is TGTGCCAGTAGTCAACCGGGACTAGCGATTCCCTACAATGAGCAGTTCTTC. The genes are TRBV19 and TRBJ2-1, with 10 bases fitting TRBD2. After removal of 5 bases from V and 2 bases from J, the junction contained 9 bases not matched to a gene. CDR1 and CDR2 (germline): LNHDA, SQIVND (reference sequence). The CDR3 is made up of 17 amino acids.